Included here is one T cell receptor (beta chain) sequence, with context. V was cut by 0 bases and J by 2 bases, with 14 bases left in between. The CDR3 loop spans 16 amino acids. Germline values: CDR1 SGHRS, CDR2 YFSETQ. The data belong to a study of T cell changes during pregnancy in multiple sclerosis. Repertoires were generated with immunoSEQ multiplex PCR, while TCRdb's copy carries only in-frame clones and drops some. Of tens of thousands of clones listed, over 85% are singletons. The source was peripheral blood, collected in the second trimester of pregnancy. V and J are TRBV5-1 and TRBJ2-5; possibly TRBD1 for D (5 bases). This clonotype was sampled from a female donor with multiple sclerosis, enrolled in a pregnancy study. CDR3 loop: CASSLGRGAGQETQYF. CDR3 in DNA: TGCGCCAGCAGCTTGGGTAGGGGCGCAGGTCAAGAGACCCAGTACTTC.